These 15 T cell receptor beta chains came from one sample sequenced in a study of glioma-infiltrating T cells. TCR alpha and beta CDR3 regions were amplified from RNA using iRepertoire nested multiplex PCR. TCRdb used MiXCR to reprocess the multiplex PCR reads, holding one entry per CDR3 protein. The sample carries approximately 130,000 distinct CDR3 sequences, 24% recorded once. Sequencing used glioma tissue, nonneoplastic brain tissue, or PBMCs (not recorded which). These receptors all come from a human donor with low-grade glioma or glioblastoma, undergoing nonglioma brain surgery, or in good health (not recorded which).

This clonotype has more than one count but fewer than ten. This chain links TRBV3-1 with TRBJ2-3, with D unresolved. CDR1 and CDR2 from the germline V gene are LGHDT and YNNKEL (reference sequence). V was trimmed by 7 bases and J by 1 base, leaving 15 bases between them. This CDR3 region has 15 residues. CDR3: CASTRSSLGTDTQYF. The CDR3 nucleotides read TGTGCCAGCACAAGGAGCTCCTTAGGCACAGATACGCAGTATTTT.

This clonotype came up many times. V and J are TRBV6-1 and TRBJ2-1, with 7 bases aligning to TRBD1. The germline CDR1 and CDR2 sequences are MNHNS and SASEGT. This CDR3 spans 18 amino acids. V was pared by 3 bases and J by 3 bases, with 14 bases of the junction left unmatched. The CDR3 is CASSDHFGTVTVYNEQFF. For the CDR3, the DNA is TGTGCCAGCAGTGACCATTTCGGGACAGTTACGGTCTACAATGAGCAGTTCTTC.

This clonotype was seen many times. The gene calls are TRBV28 and TRBJ2-7; D is unresolved. This CDR3 is 13 amino acids long. With 2 bases removed from V and 0 bases from J, the gap between germline ends came to 5 bases. Germline lookup yields CDR1 MDHEN and CDR2 SYDVKM. CDR3: CASSLPNSYEQYV. The CDR3, as DNA: TGTGCCAGCAGTTTACCGAACTCCTACGAGCAGTACGTC.

The chain uses TRBV7-9 and TRBJ2-5; tentative D call: TRBD1 (6 bases). With 5 bases removed from V and 2 bases from J, the gap between germline ends came to 15 bases. This CDR3 region has 15 residues. The germline V gene has CDR1 SEHNR and CDR2 FQNEAQ (reference sequence). The CDR3 coding sequence is TGTGCCAGCAGCCCGGGACAAAGTTTTCAAGAGACCCAGTACTTC. Its protein product is CASSPGQSFQETQYF.

As to this clonotype: Just one base apart from a much larger clone, this may be a read error. CDR3 residues: CSADREETQDF. In DNA, the CDR3 is TGCAGTGCTGACAGGGAAGAGACCCAGGACTTC. The chain is built from TRBV20-1 and TRBJ2-5; TRBD1 matches 7 bases. This CDR3 has 11 residues. Germline-derived CDR1 and CDR2 are DFQATT and SNEGSKA (reference sequence).

The CDR3 here is CASSLQSGPQSGQPQHF. CDR3 coding DNA: TGCGCCAGCAGCTTACAATCGGGACCTCAGAGTGGTCAGCCCCAGCATTTT. V usage is TRBV10-2 and J usage is TRBJ1-5; TRBD1 might be the D (5 bases). The ends were cut back, 6 bases at V and 6 bases at J, with 24 bases in the middle. The CDR3 sequence is 17 residues long. Germline CDR1 and CDR2: WSHSY and SAAADI.

This clonotype has more than one count but fewer than ten. The chain combines TRBV12-3 or TRBV12-4 with TRBJ2-3; D unclear. The V and J ends lost 4 bases and 6 bases respectively, with 14 bases between them. This CDR3 region has 14 residues. The CDR3 nucleotides are TGTGCCAGCAGTTCGTTCGGGCCTTTTGATACGCAGTATTTT. Encoded protein: CASSSFGPFDTQYF.

This clonotype was observed a few times. The V call is TRBV7-3, the J call TRBJ2-1, with D maybe TRBD2 (6 bases). Trimming stripped 5 bases from V and 1 base from J, with 12 bases between. CDR1 is SGHTA, CDR2 FQGTGA, per germline. The CDR3 runs to 15 residues. The CDR3 loop reads CASSPQEGSYNEQFF. The CDR3 nucleotides are TGTGCCAGCAGCCCTCAGGAGGGGTCCTACAATGAGCAGTTCTTC.

This clonotype was observed a handful of times. This chain joins TRBV2 and TRBJ1-2; no reliable D call. The V gene's germline CDR1 is SNHLY and CDR2 FYNNEI. Trimming shortened V by 4 bases and J by 4 bases, and 13 bases separated the two germline ends. The CDR3 has 14 residues. In DNA, the CDR3 is TGTGCCAGCAGTGTTTCACAAGTTACCTATGGCTACACCTTC. Translating gives CASSVSQVTYGYTF.

As regards this clonotype: A much larger clone lies a single base off, so this may be a read error. The V call is TRBV28, the J call TRBJ2-3, with D uncertain. The germline CDR1 and CDR2 sequences are MDHEN and SYDVKM. Trimming removed 8 bases at V and 0 bases at J, with 12 bases between. The CDR3 loop spans 14 amino acids. The CDR3 DNA reads TGTGCCAGCGTGTTACATGGGAGCACAGATACGCAGTATTTT. Translation: CASVLHGSTDTQYF.

Comment on this clonotype: With a much larger clone just one base away, this may be a read error. The V call is TRBV20-1, the J call TRBJ1-5, with TRBD1 matching over 9 bases. Trimming took 2 bases from V and 10 from J; bases not matched to a gene: 12. Germline V gene lookup returns CDR1 DFQATT and CDR2 SNEGSKA (reference sequence). The CDR3 runs to 15 residues. The chain's CDR3 is CSARYAGTGTYPQHF. In nucleotides, the CDR3 is TGCAGTGCTAGATATGCAGGGACAGGGACCTACCCCCAGCATTTT.

In this sample, this clonotype turned up many times. Here the CDR3 DNA reads TGTGCCAGCAGCGCCCCTCTCGGGGGGAAAGAGACCCAGTACTTC. Its translation is CASSAPLGGKETQYF. The chain uses TRBV2 and TRBJ2-5; 7 positions match TRBD2. The germline V gene has CDR1 SNHLY and CDR2 FYNNEI. The CDR3 has 15 residues. The V gene end was trimmed by 6 bases and the J gene end by 3 bases; junction bases not matched to a gene: 10.

In its sample, this clonotype was seen a few times. The gene calls are TRBV7-2 and TRBJ1-4; tentatively, D is TRBD1 (5 bases). CDR1 is SGHTA and CDR2 is FQGNSA in the germline V gene. The length of the CDR3 is 14 residues. Trimming took off 1 base at V and 8 bases at J, with 11 bases between the two ends. In DNA form, the CDR3 reads TGTGCCAGCAGCTTAGGGCAGGGTCGGGAAAAACTGTTTTTT. Translated: CASSLGQGREKLFF.

This rearrangement joins TRBV7-2 to TRBJ1-1; 7 bases line up with TRBD1. This CDR3 has 14 residues. The J segment lost 4 bases and the V segment lost 10 bases, leaving 12 bases of the junction unmatched. Looked up from germline, CDR1 is SGHTA and CDR2 is FQGNSA. In DNA form, the CDR3 reads TGTGCCATCACCTTGACAGGGTTGGGCACTGAAGCTTTCTTT. It translates to CAITLTGLGTEAFF.

The rearrangement uses TRBV10-3 and TRBJ2-7, with 7 bases fitting TRBD1. The CDR3 is 12 residues long. The V segment lost 3 bases and the J segment 9 bases; nucleotides outside the gene matches: 5. Germline V gene data show CDR1 as ENHRY and CDR2 as SYGVKD. CDR3 DNA: TGTGCCATCAGTGAACCTTCAGGGGGGCAGTACGTC. Translation: CAISEPSGGQYV.